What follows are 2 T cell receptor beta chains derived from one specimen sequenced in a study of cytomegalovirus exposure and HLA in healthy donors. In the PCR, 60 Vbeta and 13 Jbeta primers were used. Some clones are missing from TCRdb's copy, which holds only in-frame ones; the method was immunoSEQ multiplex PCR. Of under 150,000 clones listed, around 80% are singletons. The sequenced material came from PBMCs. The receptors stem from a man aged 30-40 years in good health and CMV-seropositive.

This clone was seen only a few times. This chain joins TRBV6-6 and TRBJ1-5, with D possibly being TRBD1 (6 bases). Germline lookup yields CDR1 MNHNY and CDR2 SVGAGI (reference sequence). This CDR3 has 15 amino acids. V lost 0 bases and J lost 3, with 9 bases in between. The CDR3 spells CASSYSTGINQPQHF. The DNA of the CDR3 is TGTGCCAGCAGTTACTCGACAGGTATCAATCAGCCCCAGCATTTT.

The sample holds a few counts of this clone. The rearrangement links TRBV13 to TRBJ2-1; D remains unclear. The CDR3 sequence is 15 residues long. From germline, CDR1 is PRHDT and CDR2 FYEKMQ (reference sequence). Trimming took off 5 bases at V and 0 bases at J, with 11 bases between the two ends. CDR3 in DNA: TGTGCCAGCAGCCCGCGCGTCCACTCCTACAATGAGCAGTTCTTC. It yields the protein CASSPRVHSYNEQFF.